What follows is one TCR beta chain and its context. Sequencing was performed with immunoSEQ multiplex PCR; in TCRdb, only in-frame clones are kept and a portion is missing. The sample lists 250,000 to 300,000 clones, about 93% seen once, with 0.95% to 1.3% in the top ten. In germline, CDR1 is SEHNR, CDR2 FQNEAQ (reference sequence). After removal of 7 bases from V and 6 bases from J, the junction contained 18 bases not matched to a gene. The CDR3 length is 17 residues. These data come from a study of blood T cell repertoires in COVID-19. About the research overall: COVID-19 samples, acute and convalescent, were from the United States, Italy and Spain.

The chain is built from TRBV7-9 and TRBJ2-1, with 7 bases identical to TRBD1. This clonotype was obtained from a woman aged 25 to 39 who had recovered from COVID-19. The sequenced sample consisted of PBMCs or T cells enriched from blood (not recorded which). The CDR3 DNA reads as TGTGCCAGCACCCAAACGAGGATTGGGACAGTCAGCAATGAGCAGTTCTTC. It yields the protein CASTQTRIGTVSNEQFF.